This T cell receptor beta chain derives from a study of T-cell memory formation after mild COVID-19 (dated by TCRdb to the early 2020s). Study-wide context: Most TCR sequence clusters were specific to one of the two donors. In a couple of donors, T-cell clones that expanded and contracted after mild COVID-19 were tracked by sequencing TCRalpha and TCRbeta repertoires over time. Two young, previously healthy adult volunteers, one female and one male, were included in the cohort. Overall study results and their limits: Only a couple of mild cases were covered in the study, and larger cohorts including severe cases with pre-infection samples were considered necessary. Whether the second-wave clones peaking on day 37 were SARS-CoV-2 specific was not confirmed. Clones that contracted from day 15 to 85 showed balanced CD4/CD8 phenotypes, whereas a second wave of clones that expanded from day 15 to 37 leaned towards CD4+. Contracting CD4+ clones appeared mostly in the CM and EM memory subsets, whereas CD8+ clones were enriched in EMRA. Some responding clones were found in pre-infection memory, which suggests that pre-existing cross-reactive memory T cells took part in the SARS-CoV-2 response.

PBMCs were isolated by Ficoll-Paque density gradient centrifugation. The instrument was an Illumina NovaSeq 6000. TCRalpha and TCRbeta cDNA libraries were built by 5'RACE with constant-segment primers, adding sample barcodes and unique molecular identifiers. RNA was extracted from every sample with Trizol reagent. Libraries were amplified in two PCR steps, with a second sample barcode and Illumina TruSeq adapters added in the second step. Sequencing of the libraries was done on an Illumina NovaSeq, producing 2 x 150 bp paired-end reads. From the authors' description of their analysis: The reads were demultiplexed and collapsed into UMI-guided consensus sequences using migec v1.2.7. With mixcr v2.1.11, UMI consensuses were aligned to TRA and TRB V and J templates and assembled into clonotypes. A clonotype was counted as expanded or contracted only when both edgeR and NoisET called the clonotype significant, with the noise models trained on biological replicates. edgeR calls used a false discovery rate-adjusted p below 0.01 and a log2 fold-change threshold of 1. As an exploratory analysis of dynamics, max-normalized trajectories of the 1000 most abundant clonotypes were examined by PCA with hierarchical clustering. The CD4 or CD8 phenotype of responding clones was assigned using the separately sequenced CD4+ and CD8+ repertoires. The public reads were quality trimmed at Q25 with fastp and then assembled into clones with MiXCR by TCRdb, keeping productive beta chains. Each entry is one CDR3 protein sequence, shown with its most common DNA and genes. The V and J calls were determined by TCRdb, not by the authors. Counted in this sample were a few hundred thousand distinct CDR3 sequences; about 20% of them appeared once. Around 7.7% of the sample lies in the top ten.

Via the germline V gene, CDR1 is SGHRS and CDR2 YFSETQ. The V and J ends are trimmed by 4 bases and 5 bases, leaving 16 bases between them. The CDR3 contains 15 residues, cysteine and phenylalanine counted. The kept DNA is CDR3 alone, 45 bases in frame from the first base. To note about this clonotype: Its antigen remains unidentified. One base away there is no much larger clone; base qualities are not given.

The chain couples TRBV5-1 to TRBJ2-1; matching of 5 bases hints at TRBD1 as the D gene. Sequencing was carried out using PBMCs or a T cell subset sorted from them (not recorded which). This TCR was recovered from an adult woman who had mild COVID-19 (a few samples of this study predate the infection). The sample titles of this study are shuffled in the database, so cell type and time point are left out; the donor was told from shared clones. CDR3 region: CASSQMAGRNNEQFF. The DNA sequence reads TGCGCCAGCAGCCAAATGGCAGGGCGGAACAATGAGCAGTTCTTC.